The TCR beta chain under discussion was sequenced for a study of cytomegalovirus exposure and HLA in healthy donors. The PCR had 60 Vbeta and 13 Jbeta primers. Data came from immunoSEQ multiplex PCR; TCRdb stores just in-frame clones and leaves some out. The sample yields under 150,000 clones, 73% seen once. Notes on this clone: Its antigen is unidentified.

Between the trimmed V and J ends, which lost 0 bases and 6 bases, there was a span of 15 bases. CDR3 length equals 15 residues. The germline CDR1 and CDR2 sequences are SGDLS and YYNGEE. Points from the study as a whole: 87-base-pair reads could not separate some V segments, including TRBV6-2 and TRBV6-3.

The rearrangement uses TRBV9 and TRBJ1-1, with D possibly being TRBD1 (5 bases). The receptor's source is a human donor in good health. The specimen sequenced was PBMCs. This CDR3 is CASSVEGLGGAEAFF. CDR3 sequence (DNA): TGTGCCAGCAGCGTAGAGGGGCTGGGAGGAGCTGAAGCTTTCTTT.